A single sample is the source of the 21 T cell receptor beta chains below, sequenced in a study of shared clonotypes between healthy human individuals. This table comes from immunoSEQ multiplex PCR, and its TCRdb copy is limited to in-frame clones, with some not included. This table has some 2,100,000 clones, 93% appearing once. Terminally differentiated effector memory CD45RA+ cells were left out of the naive CD8 fraction, which was CD45RO-negative and positively selected for CCR7. Specimen: naive CD8+ T cells from PBMCs. These receptors were collected from a man aged 18 to 29 in good health. Some clones in this sample may be carry-over from other donors' samples.

V is TRBV9 and J is TRBJ1-2, with D perhaps TRBD1 (5 bases). Looked up from germline, CDR1 is SGDLS and CDR2 is YYNGEE. The CDR3 has 13 amino acids. The V gene lost 3 bases and the J gene lost 4 bases, with 10 bases spanning the gap. CDR3 sequence: CASSGTLFYGYTF. The CDR3 DNA reads TGTGCCAGCAGCGGGACATTATTCTATGGCTACACCTTC.

The V call is TRBV29-1, the J call TRBJ2-5; possibly TRBD2 for D (6 bases). The CDR3 contains 14 residues. V lost 2 bases and J lost 11, with 21 bases in between. Germline values: CDR1 SQVTM, CDR2 ANQGSEA. CDR3 sequence reads: CSVEWAGSAQAQYF. The CDR3, as DNA: TGCAGCGTTGAATGGGCGGGGAGCGCCCAAGCTCAGTACTTC. Using reference TRBV29-1 and TRBJ2-5 for the parts outside the CDR3, the full variable domain is SAVISQKPSRDICQRGTSLTIQCQVDSQVTMMFWYRQQPGQSLTLIATANQGSEATYESGFVIDKFPISRPNLTFSTLTVSNMSPEDSSIYLCSVEWAGSAQAQYFGPGTRLLVL.

The rearrangement joins TRBV4-1 to TRBJ1-4; 9 bases fit TRBD1. J gave up 4 bases and V 2 bases, and 2 bases lay outside the gene matches. The CDR3 totals 15 residues. The V gene's germline CDR1 is MGHRA and CDR2 YSYEKL. The CDR3: CASSQRQGVNEKLFF. The CDR3 DNA follows: TGCGCCAGCAGCCAAAGACAGGGGGTTAATGAAAAACTGTTTTTT.

The chain carries TRBV4-1 and TRBJ2-1, with 8 bases fitting TRBD1. CDR1 is MGHRA and CDR2 is YSYEKL in the germline V gene. J lost 4 bases, V lost 3 bases, and 8 bases had no gene match. The CDR3 totals 16 residues. CDR3 loop: CASSHTPGQAYNEQFF. The CDR3 nucleotides read TGCGCCAGCAGCCACACACCGGGACAGGCGTACAATGAGCAGTTCTTC.

The rearrangement uses TRBV27 and TRBJ2-5; perhaps TRBD1 as D (5 bases). Germline CDR1 reads MNHEY; CDR2 reads SMNVEV (reference sequence). Trimming took 5 bases from V and 1 from J, leaving 14 bases between them. The CDR3 loop spans 15 amino acids. CDR3 amino acids: CASSPRQTIQETQYF. Written as DNA, the CDR3 is TGTGCCAGCAGTCCTAGACAGACCATCCAAGAGACCCAGTACTTC.

As to this clone: The same CDR3 is also encoded by other DNA sequences in this sample. The chain joins TRBV4-2 to TRBJ2-3; D unresolved. The CDR3 length is 13 residues. V was shortened by 1 base and J by 4 bases, with 6 bases between the two germline ends. Germline CDR1 LGHNA, CDR2 YNFKEQ. The CDR3 DNA reads TGTGCCAGCAGCCAAGGCAGTTCAGATACGCAGTATTTT. Protein product: CASSQGSSDTQYF.

This chain connects TRBV6-5 to TRBJ2-3, with 8 bases lining up with TRBD2. Germline V lookup: CDR1 MNHEY, CDR2 SVGAGI. J gave up 2 bases and V 2 bases, and 3 bases lay outside the gene matches. This CDR3 region has 15 residues. CDR3 loop: CASSYELAATDTQYF. The CDR3 nucleotides are TGTGCCAGCAGTTACGAACTAGCGGCCACAGATACGCAGTATTTT.

This clone showed up just once. The rearrangement links TRBV4-2 to TRBJ2-3; TRBD1 matches 7 bases. V shed 2 bases and J 4 bases; nucleotides not matched to a gene: 12. CDR3 length equals 17 residues. Germline CDR1 and CDR2: LGHNA and YNFKEQ. CDR3 DNA sequence: TGTGCCAGCAGCCAACTTCCCCGGGACAGTCAGTCAGATACGCAGTATTTT. Translation: CASSQLPRDSQSDTQYF.

The chain combines TRBV4-3 with TRBJ2-7; 7 nucleotides line up with TRBD2. Germline V CDR1 and CDR2: LGHNA, YSLEER. The CDR3 is made up of 15 amino acids. V dropped 3 bases and J dropped 5; count of bases not matched to a gene: 10. The DNA of the CDR3 is TGCGCCAGCAGCCAGGAACGGGAGGTCGGGAACGAGCAGTACTTC. It specifies CASSQEREVGNEQYF.

As for this clone: At the DNA level, this CDR3 is encoded by other sequences in the same sample as well. V gene TRBV7-6 combines with J gene TRBJ2-1, with D hard to call. CDR1 SGHVS and CDR2 FNYEAQ come from the germline V gene. Trimming removed 1 base from V and 0 bases from J, with 7 bases in between. This CDR3 is 15 amino acids long. The chain's CDR3 is CASSLGTGSYNEQFF. The CDR3 DNA sequence: TGTGCCAGCAGCTTAGGAACGGGCTCCTACAATGAGCAGTTCTTC.

The count of this clone is one. V and J are TRBV6-5 and TRBJ1-4; 7 positions agree with TRBD1. The junction had 10 bases not matched to a gene; V was cut back by 7 bases and J by 8 bases. CDR1 and CDR2 from the germline V gene are MNHEY and SVGAGI. The CDR3 sequence is 14 residues long. This CDR3 is CASMTSQGDEKLFF. CDR3 sequence (DNA): TGTGCCAGCATGACGAGTCAGGGGGACGAAAAACTGTTTTTT.

This clone was found once. The rearrangement links TRBV28 to TRBJ2-7; the match to TRBD1 covers 7 bases. CDR3 length: 15 residues. J lost 5 bases, V lost 6 bases, and 13 bases had no gene match. Per germline, CDR1 MDHEN and CDR2 SYDVKM. CDR3 loop: CASRSDREGLNEQYF. The DNA for the CDR3 is TGTGCCAGCAGATCAGACAGGGAAGGTCTGAACGAGCAGTACTTC.

In its sample, this clone was seen once. J is TRBJ2-1 and V is TRBV28; D ambiguous. This CDR3 has 15 amino acids. V lost 6 bases to trimming and J lost 3 bases, with 15 bases between them. In germline, CDR1 is MDHEN, CDR2 SYDVKM. The CDR3: CASSPLWEIYNEQFF. The CDR3 coding sequence is TGTGCCAGCAGCCCTCTTTGGGAAATCTACAATGAGCAGTTCTTC.

The V gene is TRBV15, the J gene TRBJ2-2; TRBD1 aligns across 8 bases. Looked up from germline, CDR1 is LNHNV and CDR2 is YYDKDF (reference sequence). The CDR3 runs 16 residues. Unmatched junction bases numbered 7, after V lost 3 bases and J lost 4 bases. CDR3 DNA sequence: TGTGCCACCAGCAGGGCGACAGGGGAAGGCACCGGGGAGCTGTTTTTT. It translates to CATSRATGEGTGELFF.

The chain couples TRBV11-3 to TRBJ2-7; D remains ambiguous. Trimming removed 5 bases at V and 2 bases at J, with 10 bases between. The germline V gene encodes CDR1 SGHNT and CDR2 YENEEA. The CDR3 is 13 residues long. Here the CDR3 DNA reads TGTGCCAGCAGCCCCACTGACACCTACGAGCAGTACTTC. Encoded protein: CASSPTDTYEQYF.

The genes are TRBV27 and TRBJ2-7; perhaps TRBD1 as D (5 bases). CDR3 length: 15 amino acids. V lost 5 bases and J 5 bases, leaving 19 bases between the germline ends. Germline V lookup: CDR1 MNHEY, CDR2 SMNVEV (reference sequence). In DNA form, the CDR3 reads TGTGCCAGCAGTACGTTCTGGCAGGGTTCGGACGAGCAGTACTTC. It yields the protein CASSTFWQGSDEQYF.

CDR3 loop: CAWRLDRTLSSYEQYF. CDR3 coding DNA: TGTGCCTGGAGGTTGGACCGTACCCTGAGCTCCTACGAGCAGTACTTC. This chain uses TRBV30 with TRBJ2-7; no firm D call. The CDR3 has 16 amino acids. Deletions cut 3 bases from V and 0 bases from J, with 18 bases between. Per the germline V gene, CDR1 is GTSNPN and CDR2 is SVGIG (reference sequence).

The chain joins TRBV7-8 to TRBJ2-7; 9 bases fit TRBD2. The germline V gene has CDR1 SGHVS and CDR2 FQNEAQ. Trimming at V came to 5 bases and at J to 7 bases, leaving 15 bases not matched to a gene. The CDR3 sequence is 16 residues long. CDR3 bases: TGTGCCAGCAGCCAGAAGGCGGCGGGAGGGCCGGGTGAGCAGTACTTC. Its protein is CASSQKAAGGPGEQYF.

The chain has TRBV27 and TRBJ2-1; D is possibly TRBD1 or TRBD2 (6 bases each). This CDR3 spans 13 amino acids. Trimming took off 3 bases at V and 6 bases at J, with 9 bases between the two ends. CDR1 is MNHEY, CDR2 SMNVEV, per germline (reference sequence). The CDR3 nucleotides are TGTGCCAGCAGTTTGGGGGGCCCCAATGAGCAGTTCTTC. Residues: CASSLGGPNEQFF.

This clone appeared once. The gene calls are TRBV25-1 and TRBJ2-7; the D gene is possibly TRBD1 (6 bases). V dropped 5 bases and J dropped 0 bases, with 11 bases sitting between them. Germline loops: CDR1 MGHDK, CDR2 SYGVNS. The CDR3 sequence is 14 residues long. This CDR3 is CASSPRDNSYEQYF. The CDR3 DNA follows: TGTGCCAGCAGTCCCAGGGACAACTCCTACGAGCAGTACTTC.

V and J are TRBV9 and TRBJ2-4, with no clear D. Trimming pared 4 bases from V and 5 bases from J, leaving 16 bases between. Germline-derived CDR1 and CDR2 are SGDLS and YYNGEE. This CDR3 has 15 residues. CDR3 region: CASSPRPNPQNIQYF. Here the CDR3 DNA reads TGTGCCAGCAGCCCCCGACCGAACCCCCAAAACATTCAGTACTTC.